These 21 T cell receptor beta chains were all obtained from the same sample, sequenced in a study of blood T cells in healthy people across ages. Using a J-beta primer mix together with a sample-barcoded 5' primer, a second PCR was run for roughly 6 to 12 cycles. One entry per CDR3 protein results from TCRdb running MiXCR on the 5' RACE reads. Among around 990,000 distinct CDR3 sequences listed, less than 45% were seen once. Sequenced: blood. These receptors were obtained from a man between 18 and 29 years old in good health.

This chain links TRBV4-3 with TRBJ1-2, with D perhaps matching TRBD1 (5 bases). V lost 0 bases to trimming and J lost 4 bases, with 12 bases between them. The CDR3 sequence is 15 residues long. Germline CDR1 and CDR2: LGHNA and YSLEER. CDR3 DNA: TGCGCCAGCAGCCAAGACTATGGACAAACCTATGGCTACACCTTC. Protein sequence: CASSQDYGQTYGYTF.

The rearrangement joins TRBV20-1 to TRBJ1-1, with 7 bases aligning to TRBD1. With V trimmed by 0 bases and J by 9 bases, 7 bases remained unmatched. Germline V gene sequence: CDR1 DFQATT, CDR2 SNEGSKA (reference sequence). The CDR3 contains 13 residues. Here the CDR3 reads CSARDKSDRKAFF. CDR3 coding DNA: TGCAGTGCTAGAGATAAATCGGACAGGAAAGCTTTCTTT.

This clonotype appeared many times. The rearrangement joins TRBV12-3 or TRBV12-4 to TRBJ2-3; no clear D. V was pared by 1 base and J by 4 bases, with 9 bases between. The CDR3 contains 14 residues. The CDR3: CASSLGPTPDTQYF. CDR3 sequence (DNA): TGTGCCAGCAGTTTAGGGCCCACCCCAGATACGCAGTATTTT.

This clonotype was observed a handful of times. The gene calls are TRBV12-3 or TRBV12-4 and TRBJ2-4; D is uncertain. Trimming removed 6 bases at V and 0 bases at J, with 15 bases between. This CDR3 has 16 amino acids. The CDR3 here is CASSPRLLLAKNIQYF. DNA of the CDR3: TGTGCCAGCAGCCCCAGACTTCTTTTAGCCAAAAACATTCAGTACTTC.

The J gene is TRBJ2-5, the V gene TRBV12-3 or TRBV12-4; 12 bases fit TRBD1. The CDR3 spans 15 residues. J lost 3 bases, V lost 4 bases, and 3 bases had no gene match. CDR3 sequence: CASSSGTGGEETQYF. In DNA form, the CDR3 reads TGTGCCAGCAGTTCCGGGACAGGGGGCGAAGAGACCCAGTACTTC.

The CDR3 sequence: CASSQATGEFEKLFF. CDR3 DNA: TGTGCCAGCAGCCAGGCGACAGGGGAATTTGAAAAACTGTTTTTT. The chain has TRBV3-1 and TRBJ1-4, with 8 bases identical to TRBD1. With V trimmed by 3 bases and J by 7 bases, 7 bases remained unmatched. Germline CDR1 reads LGHDT; CDR2 reads YNNKEL (reference sequence). The CDR3 is 15 residues long.

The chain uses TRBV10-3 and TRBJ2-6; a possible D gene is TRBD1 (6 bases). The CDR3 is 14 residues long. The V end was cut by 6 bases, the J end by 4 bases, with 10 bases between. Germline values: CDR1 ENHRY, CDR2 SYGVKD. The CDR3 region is CAISDDRGANVLTF. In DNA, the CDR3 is TGTGCCATCAGCGACGACAGGGGGGCCAACGTCCTGACTTTC.

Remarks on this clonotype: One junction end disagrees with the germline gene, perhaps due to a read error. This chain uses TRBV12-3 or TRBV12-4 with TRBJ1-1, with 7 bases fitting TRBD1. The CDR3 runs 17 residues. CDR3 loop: CASRPSTGRGRNTEVFF. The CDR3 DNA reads TGTGCCAGCAGACCCTCGACAGGGAGGGGTAGAAACACTGAAGTTTTCTTT.

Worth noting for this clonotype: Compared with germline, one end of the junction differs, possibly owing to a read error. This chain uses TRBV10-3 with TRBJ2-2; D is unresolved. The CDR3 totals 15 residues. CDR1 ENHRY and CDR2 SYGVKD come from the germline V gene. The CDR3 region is CAISESGPNTGELFF. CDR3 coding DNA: TGTGCCATCAGCGAGTCTGGACCAAACACCGGGGAGCTGTTTTTT.

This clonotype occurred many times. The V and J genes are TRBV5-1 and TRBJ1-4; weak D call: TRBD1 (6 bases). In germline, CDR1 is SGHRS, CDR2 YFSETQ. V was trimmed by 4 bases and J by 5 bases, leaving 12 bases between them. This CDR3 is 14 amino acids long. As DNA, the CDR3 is TGCGCCAGCAGCACGGGACAACCGAATGAAAAACTGTTTTTT. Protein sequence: CASSTGQPNEKLFF.

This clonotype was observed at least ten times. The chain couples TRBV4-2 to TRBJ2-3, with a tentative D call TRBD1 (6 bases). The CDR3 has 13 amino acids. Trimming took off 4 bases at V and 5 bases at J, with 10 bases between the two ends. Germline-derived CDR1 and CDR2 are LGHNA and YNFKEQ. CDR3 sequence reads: CASSLPGEDTQYF. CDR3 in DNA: TGTGCCAGCAGCCTGCCAGGGGAAGATACGCAGTATTTT.

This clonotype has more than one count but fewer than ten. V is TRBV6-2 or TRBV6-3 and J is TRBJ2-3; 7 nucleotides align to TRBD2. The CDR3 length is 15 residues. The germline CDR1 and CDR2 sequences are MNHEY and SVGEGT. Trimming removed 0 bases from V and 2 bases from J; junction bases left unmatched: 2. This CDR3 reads CASSYSAGDTDTQYF. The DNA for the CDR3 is TGTGCCAGCAGTTACTCGGCGGGGGACACAGATACGCAGTATTTT.

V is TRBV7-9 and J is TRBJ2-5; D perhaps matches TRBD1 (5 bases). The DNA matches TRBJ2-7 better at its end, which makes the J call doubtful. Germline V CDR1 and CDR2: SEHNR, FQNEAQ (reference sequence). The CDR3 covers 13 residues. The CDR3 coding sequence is TGTGCCAGCAGCTCGACAGATAACTACGAGCAGTACTTC. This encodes CASSSTDNYEQYF.

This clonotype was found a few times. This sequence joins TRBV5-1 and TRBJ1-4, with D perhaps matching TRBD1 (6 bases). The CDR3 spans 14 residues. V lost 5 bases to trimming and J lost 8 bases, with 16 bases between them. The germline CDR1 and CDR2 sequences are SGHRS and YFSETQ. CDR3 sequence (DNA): TGCGCCAGCAGGCGACGCAGGGGAGAGGAAAAACTGTTTTTT. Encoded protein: CASRRRRGEEKLFF.

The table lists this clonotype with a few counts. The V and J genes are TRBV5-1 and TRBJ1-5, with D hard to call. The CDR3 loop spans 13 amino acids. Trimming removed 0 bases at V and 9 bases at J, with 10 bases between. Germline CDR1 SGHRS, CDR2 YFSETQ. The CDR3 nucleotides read TGCGCCAGCAGCTTGGCCTCCGGTGGGCCCCAGCATTTT. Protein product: CASSLASGGPQHF.

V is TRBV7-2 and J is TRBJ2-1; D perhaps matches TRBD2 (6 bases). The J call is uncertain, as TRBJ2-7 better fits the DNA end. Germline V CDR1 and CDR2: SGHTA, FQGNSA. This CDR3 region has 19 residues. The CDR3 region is CASSLGMRDSGQSYNEQYF. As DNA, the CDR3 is TGTGCCAGCAGCTTAGGGATGCGGGATAGCGGACAATCCTACAATGAGCAGTACTTC.

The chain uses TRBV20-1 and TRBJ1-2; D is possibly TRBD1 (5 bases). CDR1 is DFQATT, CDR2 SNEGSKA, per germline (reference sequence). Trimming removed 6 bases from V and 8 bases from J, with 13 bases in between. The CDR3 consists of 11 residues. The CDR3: CSAEGYWGYTF. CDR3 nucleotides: TGCAGTGCAGAGGGGTATTGGGGCTACACCTTC.

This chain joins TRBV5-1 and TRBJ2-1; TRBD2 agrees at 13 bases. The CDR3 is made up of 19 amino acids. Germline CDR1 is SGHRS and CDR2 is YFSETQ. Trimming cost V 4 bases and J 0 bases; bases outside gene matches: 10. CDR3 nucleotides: TGCGCCAGCAGCAGACTAGCGGGGGGCAACCCTAGCTCCTACAATGAGCAGTTCTTC. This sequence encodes CASSRLAGGNPSSYNEQFF. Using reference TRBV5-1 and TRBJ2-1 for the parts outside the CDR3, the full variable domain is KAGVTQTPRYLIKTRGQQVTLSCSPISGHRSVSWYQQTPGQGLQFLFEYFSETQRNKGNFPGRFSGRQFSNSRSEMNVSTLELGDSALYLCASSRLAGGNPSSYNEQFFGPGTRLTVL.

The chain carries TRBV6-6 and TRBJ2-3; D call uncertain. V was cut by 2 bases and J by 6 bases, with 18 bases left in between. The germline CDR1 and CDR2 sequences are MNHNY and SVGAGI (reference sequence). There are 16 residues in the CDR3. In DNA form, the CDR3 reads TGTGCCAGCAGTTACGTTGAGGCCGTCCCAAGGGATACGCAGTATTTT. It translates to CASSYVEAVPRDTQYF.

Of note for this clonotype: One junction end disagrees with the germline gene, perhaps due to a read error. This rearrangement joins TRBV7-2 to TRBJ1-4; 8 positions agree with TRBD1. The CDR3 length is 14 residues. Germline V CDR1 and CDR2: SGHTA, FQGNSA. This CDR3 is CASTGQGGHERLFF. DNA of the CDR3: TGTGCCAGCACTGGACAGGGAGGGCATGAAAGACTGTTTTTT.

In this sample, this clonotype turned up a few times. Here the CDR3 reads CASSLTVTSEKLFF. CDR3 coding DNA: TGTGCCAGCAGTCTGACCGTTACGAGTGAAAAACTGTTTTTT. V is TRBV27 and J is TRBJ1-4; the D is unclear. V was pared by 5 bases and J by 7 bases, with 14 bases between. This CDR3 comprises 14 residues. CDR1 is MNHEY, CDR2 SMNVEV, per germline (reference sequence).